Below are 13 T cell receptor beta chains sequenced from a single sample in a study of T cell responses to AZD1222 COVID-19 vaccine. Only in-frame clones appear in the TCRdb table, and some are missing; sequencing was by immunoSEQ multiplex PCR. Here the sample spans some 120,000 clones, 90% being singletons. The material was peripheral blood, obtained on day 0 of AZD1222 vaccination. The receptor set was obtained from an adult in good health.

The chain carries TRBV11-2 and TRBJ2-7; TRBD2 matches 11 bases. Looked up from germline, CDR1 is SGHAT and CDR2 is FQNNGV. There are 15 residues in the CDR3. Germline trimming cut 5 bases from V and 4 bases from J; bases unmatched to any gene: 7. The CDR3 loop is CASSHHGTSGYEQYF. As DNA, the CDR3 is TGTGCCAGCAGCCATCACGGGACTAGCGGATACGAGCAGTACTTC.

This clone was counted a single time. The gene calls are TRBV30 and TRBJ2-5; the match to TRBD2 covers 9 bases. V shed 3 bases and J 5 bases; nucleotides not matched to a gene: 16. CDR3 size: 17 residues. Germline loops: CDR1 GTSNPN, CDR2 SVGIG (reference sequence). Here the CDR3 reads CAWSAGSSGMVMETQYF. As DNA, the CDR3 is TGTGCCTGGAGCGCTGGGTCTAGCGGGATGGTCATGGAGACCCAGTACTTC.

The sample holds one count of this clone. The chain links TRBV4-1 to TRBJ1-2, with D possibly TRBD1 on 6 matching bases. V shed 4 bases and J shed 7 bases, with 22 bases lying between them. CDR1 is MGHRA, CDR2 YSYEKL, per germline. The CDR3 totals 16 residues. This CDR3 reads CASSPGRLAGVGGYTF. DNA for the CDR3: TGCGCCAGCAGCCCCGGGAGGTTGGCAGGGGTAGGTGGCTACACCTTC.

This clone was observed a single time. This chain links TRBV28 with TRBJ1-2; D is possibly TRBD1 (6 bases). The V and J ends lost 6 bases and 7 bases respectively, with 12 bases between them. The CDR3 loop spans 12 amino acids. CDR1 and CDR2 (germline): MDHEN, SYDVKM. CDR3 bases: TGTGCCAGCAGAGGGGGGGGTCGTGGCTACACCTTC. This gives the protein CASRGGGRGYTF.

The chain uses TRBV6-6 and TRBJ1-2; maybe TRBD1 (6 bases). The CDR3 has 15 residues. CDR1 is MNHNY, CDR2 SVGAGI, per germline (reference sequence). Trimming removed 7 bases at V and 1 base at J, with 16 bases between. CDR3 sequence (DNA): TGTGCCAGCATCTCGACAGGCAGCCTTAACTATGGCTACACCTTC. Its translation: CASISTGSLNYGYTF.

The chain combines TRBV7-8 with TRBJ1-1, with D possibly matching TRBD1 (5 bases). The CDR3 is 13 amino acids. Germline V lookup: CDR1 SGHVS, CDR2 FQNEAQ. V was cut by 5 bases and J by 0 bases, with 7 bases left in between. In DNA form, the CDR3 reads TGTGCCAGCAGCACACAGGTGAACACTGAAGCTTTCTTT. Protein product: CASSTQVNTEAFF. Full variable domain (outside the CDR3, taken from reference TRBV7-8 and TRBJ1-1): GAGVSQSPRYKVAKRGQDVALRCDPISGHVSLFWYQQALGQGPEFLTYFQNEAQLDKSGLPSDRFFAERPEGSVSTLKIQRTQQEDSAVYLCASSTQVNTEAFFGQGTRLTVV.

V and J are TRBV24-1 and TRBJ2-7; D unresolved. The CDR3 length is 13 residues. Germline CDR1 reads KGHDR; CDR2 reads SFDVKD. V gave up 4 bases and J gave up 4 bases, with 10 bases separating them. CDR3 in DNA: TGTGCCACCAGTGACGGAGCCGAGTACGAGCAGTACTTC. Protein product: CATSDGAEYEQYF.

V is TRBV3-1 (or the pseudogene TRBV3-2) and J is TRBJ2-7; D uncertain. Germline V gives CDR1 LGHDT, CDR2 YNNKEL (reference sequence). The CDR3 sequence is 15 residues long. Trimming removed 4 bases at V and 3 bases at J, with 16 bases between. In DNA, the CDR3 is TGTGCCAGCAGCCCCCCGGCTAGTGACCTCTACGAGCAGTACTTC. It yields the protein CASSPPASDLYEQYF.

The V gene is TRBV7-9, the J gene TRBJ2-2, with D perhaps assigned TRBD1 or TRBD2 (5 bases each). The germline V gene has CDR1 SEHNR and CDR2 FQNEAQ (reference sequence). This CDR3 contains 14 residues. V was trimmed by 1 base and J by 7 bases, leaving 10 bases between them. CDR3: CASSLGGAGGELFF. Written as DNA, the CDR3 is TGTGCCAGCAGCTTAGGAGGGGCTGGCGGGGAGCTGTTTTTT.

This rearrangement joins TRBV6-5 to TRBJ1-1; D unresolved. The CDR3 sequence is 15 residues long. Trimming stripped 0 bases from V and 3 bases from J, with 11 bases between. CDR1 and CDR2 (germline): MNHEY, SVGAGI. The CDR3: CASSYSKGLYTEAFF. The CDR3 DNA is TGTGCCAGCAGTTACTCGAAGGGCTTGTACACTGAAGCTTTCTTT.

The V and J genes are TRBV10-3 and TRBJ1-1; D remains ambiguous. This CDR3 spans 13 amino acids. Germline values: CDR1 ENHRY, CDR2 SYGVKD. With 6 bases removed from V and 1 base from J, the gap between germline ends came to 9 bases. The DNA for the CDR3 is TGTGCCATCAGCGGGAAGGAGAACACTGAAGCTTTCTTT. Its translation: CAISGKENTEAFF.

The CDR3 reads CASSPGTSGPSSYNEQFF. The CDR3 DNA is TGTGCCAGCAGTCCCGGGACTAGCGGACCGAGCTCCTACAATGAGCAGTTCTTC. The genes are TRBV6-6 and TRBJ2-1; 11 nucleotides line up with TRBD2. Germline loops: CDR1 MNHNY, CDR2 SVGAGI (reference sequence). V dropped 5 bases and J dropped 0; count of bases not matched to a gene: 9. The CDR3 is made up of 18 amino acids.

In nucleotides, the CDR3 is TGTGCCAGCAGTGGACAGGGGTTCACTGAAGCTTTCTTT. It is translated as CASSGQGFTEAFF. V and J are TRBV2 and TRBJ1-1; 8 bases agree with TRBD1. The germline V gene encodes CDR1 SNHLY and CDR2 FYNNEI. J gave up 4 bases and V 4 bases, and 2 bases lay outside the gene matches. The CDR3 contains 13 residues. Variable domain in full (rest from reference TRBV2 and TRBJ1-1): EPEVTQTPSHQVTQMGQEVILRCVPISNHLYFYWYRQILGQKVEFLVSFYNNEISEKSEIFDDQFSVERPDGSNFTLKIRSTKLEDSAMYFCASSGQGFTEAFFGQGTRLTVV.